These 26 T cell receptor beta chains share one sample of origin, sequenced in a study of Ad26.COV2.S vaccination and SARS-CoV-2 variants. Data came from immunoSEQ multiplex PCR; TCRdb stores just in-frame clones and leaves some out. The repertoire holds approximately 400,000 clones, with roughly nine tenths as singletons. The specimen was peripheral blood, collected after recovery from COVID-19. These receptors were taken from a human donor who had recovered from COVID-19.

The chain couples TRBV6-5 to TRBJ1-5; D is possibly TRBD1 (6 bases). CDR1 and CDR2 (germline): MNHEY, SVGAGI. The CDR3 is 13 residues long. V lost 6 bases to trimming and J lost 4 bases, with 10 bases between them. CDR3 amino acids: CASRGDNNQPQHF. The CDR3 coding sequence is TGTGCCAGCAGGGGGGACAATAATCAGCCCCAGCATTTT.

The rearrangement uses TRBV27 and TRBJ1-5, with D unclear. Germline V gene lookup returns CDR1 MNHEY and CDR2 SMNVEV (reference sequence). CDR3 length: 14 residues. The germline V and J ends were trimmed by 4 bases and 1 base, with 8 bases remaining between them. This CDR3 is CASSSDGSNQPQHF. CDR3 coding DNA: TGTGCCAGCAGTTCGGACGGGAGCAATCAGCCCCAGCATTTT.

V and J are TRBV5-4 and TRBJ2-1; D might be TRBD2 (6 bases). The CDR3 spans 16 residues. In germline, CDR1 is SGHNT, CDR2 YYREEE (reference sequence). Between the trimmed V and J ends, which lost 0 bases and 4 bases, there was a span of 14 bases. CDR3 in DNA: TGTGCCAGCAGCTTGGGAGGTGGGGGGTCATACAATGAGCAGTTCTTC. It encodes CASSLGGGGSYNEQFF.

The V call is TRBV14, the J call TRBJ2-5; D may correspond to TRBD1 or TRBD2 (7 bases each). Trimming cost V 4 bases and J 9 bases, with 9 bases left between them. Germline CDR1 SGHDN, CDR2 FVKESK. There are 11 residues in the CDR3. CDR3 nucleotide sequence: TGTGCCAGCAGCCCAGGGGGGGCCCAGTACTTC. Protein product: CASSPGGAQYF.

This rearrangement joins TRBV7-3 to TRBJ1-2, with a weak D call TRBD1 (5 bases). The V gene lost 2 bases and the J gene lost 1 base, with 11 bases spanning the gap. CDR1 SGHTA and CDR2 FQGTGA come from the germline V gene. The CDR3 loop spans 15 amino acids. The CDR3 DNA reads as TGTGCCAGCAGCTTAGCCACCCAGGGTAACTATGGCTACACCTTC. Encoded protein: CASSLATQGNYGYTF. Variable domain in full (rest from reference TRBV7-3 and TRBJ1-2): GAGVSQTPSNKVTEKGKYVELRCDPISGHTALYWYRQSLGQGPEFLIYFQGTGAADDSGLPNDRFFAVRPEGSVSTLKIQRTERGDSAVYLCASSLATQGNYGYTFGSGTRLTVV.

The chain recombines TRBV2 with TRBJ2-1; 7 bases align to TRBD2. Germline trimming cut 1 base from V and 0 bases from J; bases unmatched to any gene: 3. CDR3 size: 16 residues. Germline values: CDR1 SNHLY, CDR2 FYNNEI. The CDR3 DNA follows: TGTGCCAGCAGTGAAGGGGACTACCGCTCCTACAATGAGCAGTTCTTC. It specifies CASSEGDYRSYNEQFF.

The rearrangement joins TRBV7-2 to TRBJ2-7; no clear D gene. Germline V CDR1 and CDR2: SGHTA, FQGNSA. The CDR3 consists of 13 residues. The V end was cut by 5 bases, the J end by 3 bases, with 11 bases between. CDR3 residues: CASSATRSYEQYF. The CDR3, as DNA: TGTGCCAGCAGCGCGACCCGAAGCTACGAGCAGTACTTC. Full variable domain (remainder filled in from reference TRBV7-2 and TRBJ2-7): GAGVSQSPSNKVTEKGKDVELRCDPISGHTALYWYRQSLGQGLEFLIYFQGNSAPDKSGLPSDRFSAERTGGSVSTLTIQRTQQEDSAVYLCASSATRSYEQYFGPGTRLTVT.

This chain joins TRBV5-1 and TRBJ1-4; no clear D. This CDR3 has 15 amino acids. Germline V gene lookup returns CDR1 SGHRS and CDR2 YFSETQ. V was cut by 0 bases and J by 8 bases, with 14 bases left in between. This CDR3 reads CASSLGRRTSEKLFF. The CDR3, as DNA: TGCGCCAGCAGCTTGGGACGGAGGACGTCGGAAAAACTGTTTTTT.

V and J are TRBV11-2 and TRBJ2-1; 8 bases map to TRBD2. Germline trimming cut 5 bases from V and 3 bases from J; bases unmatched to any gene: 9. This CDR3 region has 16 residues. Germline loops: CDR1 SGHAT, CDR2 FQNNGV. This CDR3 is CASSPGRGGGYNEQFF. The CDR3, as DNA: TGTGCCAGCAGCCCAGGCCGGGGGGGCGGCTACAATGAGCAGTTCTTC.

The V call is TRBV27, the J call TRBJ1-6; 7 bases align to TRBD1. V dropped 5 bases and J dropped 7; count of bases not matched to a gene: 11. From germline, CDR1 is MNHEY and CDR2 SMNVEV (reference sequence). The CDR3 totals 16 residues. The CDR3 reads CASSRQDRTANSPLHF. CDR3 in DNA: TGTGCCAGCAGTCGTCAGGACAGGACGGCCAATTCACCCCTCCACTTT.

This clone was found a few times. The CDR3 DNA reads as TGTGCCAGCAGTTACTCTCGGACCCTGGGCAACTACACCTTC. Protein product: CASSYSRTLGNYTF. The chain combines TRBV6-5 with TRBJ1-2; D not certain. CDR1 MNHEY and CDR2 SVGAGI come from the germline V gene. Trimming took 0 bases from V and 10 from J, leaving 15 bases between them. The CDR3 has 14 residues.

This rearrangement joins TRBV9 to TRBJ2-1; tentatively, D is TRBD1 (6 bases). Trimming took 3 bases from V and 5 from J, leaving 15 bases between them. Germline values: CDR1 SGDLS, CDR2 YYNGEE. The CDR3 is 15 amino acids. CDR3 residues: CASSEGPQGDNEQFF. The CDR3 DNA sequence: TGTGCCAGCAGCGAGGGACCACAGGGAGACAATGAGCAGTTCTTC.

V and J are TRBV10-3 and TRBJ2-7; the D is unclear. CDR1 and CDR2 from the germline V gene are ENHRY and SYGVKD. Trimming pared 4 bases from V and 3 bases from J, leaving 13 bases between. There are 14 residues in the CDR3. This CDR3 reads CAISGSGKGYEQYF. CDR3 DNA: TGTGCCATCAGTGGTTCAGGCAAGGGCTACGAGCAGTACTTC.

The chain combines TRBV29-1 with TRBJ1-1; a possible D gene is TRBD1 (5 bases). This CDR3 is built from 13 residues. V shed 8 bases and J shed 8 bases, with 21 bases lying between them. Germline V lookup: CDR1 SQVTM, CDR2 ANQGSEA. The CDR3 region is CSTRRGGEGEAFF. CDR3 sequence (DNA): TGCAGCACCCGGCGGGGAGGGGAAGGAGAAGCTTTCTTT.

The rearrangement links TRBV2 to TRBJ2-5, with D hard to call. The CDR3 spans 13 residues. Trimming removed 1 base at V and 3 bases at J, with 6 bases between. Germline V gives CDR1 SNHLY, CDR2 FYNNEI. For the CDR3, the DNA is TGTGCCAGCAGTGAAGAGGTCGAAGAGACCCAGTACTTC. It translates to CASSEEVEETQYF.

V gene TRBV12-3 or TRBV12-4 combines with J gene TRBJ1-1, with D perhaps TRBD1 (5 bases). With 6 bases removed from V and 1 base from J, the gap between germline ends came to 9 bases. CDR3 size: 13 residues. The CDR3 DNA reads as TGTGCCAGCAGAGCCACAGGGAACACTGAAGCTTTCTTT. Protein product: CASRATGNTEAFF.

The chain employs TRBV19 and TRBJ2-5, with D perhaps given as TRBD1 or TRBD2 (5 bases each). The length of the CDR3 is 14 residues. V was trimmed by 3 bases and J by 1 base, leaving 9 bases between them. Germline lookup yields CDR1 LNHDA and CDR2 SQIVND (reference sequence). The CDR3 region has the DNA TGTGCCAGTAGTATTGGGGGATCCCAAGAGACCCAGTACTTC. Residues: CASSIGGSQETQYF. The full variable domain, in which reference TRBV19 and TRBJ2-5 provide the parts outside the CDR3, is DGGITQSPKYLFRKEGQNVTLSCEQNLNHDAMYWYRQDPGQGLRLIYYSQIVNDFQKGDIAEGYSVSREKKESFPLTVTSAQKNPTAFYLCASSIGGSQETQYFGPGTRLLVL.

The CDR3: CASSYSYEQYF. CDR3 nucleotide sequence: TGTGCCAGCAGCTACTCCTACGAGCAGTACTTC. V is TRBV5-6 and J is TRBJ2-7; D gene unclear. Per germline, CDR1 SGHDT and CDR2 YYEEEE. The V end was cut by 3 bases, the J end by 0 bases, with 1 base between. The CDR3 runs 11 residues. Looking up the rest from reference TRBV5-6 and TRBJ2-7 gives the full variable domain: DAGVTQSPTHLIKTRGQQVTLRCSPKSGHDTVSWYQQALGQGPQFIFQYYEEEERQRGNFPDRFSGHQFPNYSSELNVNALLLGDSALYLCASSYSYEQYFGPGTRLTVT.

This clone was counted once. The rearrangement joins TRBV6-4 to TRBJ1-1, with D possibly TRBD1 on 6 matching bases. The CDR3 has 12 amino acids. Germline CDR1 and CDR2: MRHNA and SNTAGT. V shed 6 bases and J shed 3 bases, with 8 bases lying between them. CDR3 nucleotides: TGTGCCAGCAGCTCAGGGGACACTGAAGCTTTCTTT. Translating it yields CASSSGDTEAFF.

This chain joins TRBV6-5 and TRBJ1-2; 10 bases fit TRBD1. This CDR3 region has 15 residues. With 5 bases clipped from V and 6 bases from J, the junction kept 9 bases outside the gene matches. The germline CDR1 and CDR2 sequences are MNHEY and SVGAGI. CDR3 DNA: TGTGCCAGCAGTCAATTACCCGGGACAGGGGATGGCTACACCTTC. This encodes CASSQLPGTGDGYTF.

V and J are TRBV5-1 and TRBJ2-3, with D hard to call. Germline V gene sequence: CDR1 SGHRS, CDR2 YFSETQ. The CDR3 consists of 12 residues. The germline V and J ends were trimmed by 4 bases and 4 bases, with 7 bases remaining between them. The CDR3 loop reads CASSNNADTQYF. The CDR3 DNA is TGCGCCAGCAGCAATAACGCAGATACGCAGTATTTT. Together with reference TRBV5-1 and TRBJ2-3, the CDR3 gives the full variable domain: KAGVTQTPRYLIKTRGQQVTLSCSPISGHRSVSWYQQTPGQGLQFLFEYFSETQRNKGNFPGRFSGRQFSNSRSEMNVSTLELGDSALYLCASSNNADTQYFGPGTRLTVL.

This clone was observed a single time. J is TRBJ2-4 and V is TRBV6-2 or TRBV6-3, with 7 bases fitting TRBD1. The CDR3 sequence is 15 residues long. The germline V gene encodes CDR1 MNHEY and CDR2 SVGEGT. Trimming at V came to 0 bases and at J to 8 bases, leaving 7 bases not matched to a gene. Here the CDR3 DNA reads TGTGCCAGCAGTTACTCGACAGGGCGAATCGACATTCAGTACTTC. It yields the protein CASSYSTGRIDIQYF.

V is TRBV7-9 and J is TRBJ2-3, with 7 bases aligning to TRBD1. With V trimmed by 0 bases and J by 2 bases, 2 bases remained unmatched. CDR1 is SEHNR and CDR2 is FQNEAQ in the germline V gene (reference sequence). This CDR3 is built from 15 residues. The CDR3 here is CASSLAGQTTDTQYF. Written as DNA, the CDR3 is TGTGCCAGCAGCTTAGCGGGACAGACCACAGATACGCAGTATTTT.

CDR3 DNA: TGTGCCAGTAGTATAAAGGGGCAGCTAGGGGCCAACGTCCTGACTTTC. Translated: CASSIKGQLGANVLTF. This chain connects TRBV19 to TRBJ2-6; D perhaps matches TRBD1 (5 bases). CDR1 and CDR2 from the germline V gene are LNHDA and SQIVND (reference sequence). Trimming shortened V by 2 bases and J by 4 bases, and 12 bases separated the two germline ends. The CDR3 sequence is 16 residues long.

The J gene is TRBJ1-1, the V gene TRBV7-8; D ambiguous. The V end lost 3 bases, the J end lost 3 bases, and 14 bases lay between the germline ends. The CDR3 runs 15 residues. Looked up from germline, CDR1 is SGHVS and CDR2 is FQNEAQ. This chain's CDR3 is CASSFGLPGDTEAFF. In DNA, the CDR3 is TGTGCCAGCAGCTTTGGGTTGCCGGGAGACACTGAAGCTTTCTTT.

CDR3 sequence (DNA): TGTGCCAGCAGTGGGTTCAGAGAAAATCAGCCCCAGCATTTT. Residues: CASSGFRENQPQHF. The chain links TRBV2 to TRBJ1-5; D remains ambiguous. Germline V gives CDR1 SNHLY, CDR2 FYNNEI. The V end lost 4 bases, the J end lost 4 bases, and 11 bases lay between the germline ends. The CDR3 loop spans 14 amino acids.